The clone carrying this T cell receptor beta chain came up a few times. The record originates from a study of blood T cells in healthy people across ages. Roughly 10 milliliters was the volume of peripheral blood drawn from each donor. V shed 5 bases and J 3 bases; nucleotides not matched to a gene: 7. Germline CDR1 DFQATT, CDR2 SNEGSKA (reference sequence). The CDR3 extends over 15 amino acids. A J-beta primer mix and a sample-barcoded 5' primer were used in a second PCR of about 7 to 11 cycles. Every cDNA was tagged by a template-switch adaptor with 12 random nucleotides. TCRdb reprocessed the 5' RACE reads via MiXCR and lists one record per CDR3 protein. The sample includes approximately 580,000 distinct CDR3 sequences, more than 20% seen only once; the top ten take around 10%. These records were also assigned to another study, of T cells of mothers and their children. That report notes: Mothers yielded over 10 million CDR3 reads, children around 3.3 million each.

The chain joins TRBV20-1 to TRBJ1-6; 7 bases agree with TRBD1. Sequenced sample: blood. The origin of this receptor is a boy younger than 18 in good health. In DNA form, the CDR3 reads TGCAGTGCTCCGAACAGACAGGGCTATAATTCACCCCTCCACTTT. This encodes CSAPNRQGYNSPLHF.